What follows describes a single T cell receptor (beta chain). This record comes from a study of blood T cell repertoires in COVID-19. Per the germline V gene, CDR1 is ENHRY and CDR2 is SYGVKD. This CDR3 region has 14 residues. V gave up 0 bases and J gave up 8 bases; unmatched junction bases: 5. Methods used by the authors: Reference gene primer amplification in the assay estimated nucleated cell counts. Sequenced by immunoSEQ multiplex PCR; TCRdb stores in-frame clones only, minus some. V and J calls and clone size come straight from that table; D and trimming were deduced from the DNA. The table lists over 150,000 clones, roughly four fifths of them singletons.

The receptor was isolated from a woman of 80 years or more with COVID-19, enrolled during active disease. The gene calls are TRBV10-3 and TRBJ1-2; 8 bases are a match to TRBD1. The material sequenced was peripheral blood. The CDR3 DNA reads TGTGCCATCAGTGAGTCGGGACAGGCCCTGGGCTACACCTTC. It yields the protein CAISESGQALGYTF.